These 28 T cell receptor beta chains came from one sample sequenced in a study of cytomegalovirus exposure and HLA in healthy donors. PCR amplification relied on 60 Vbeta primers (plus 13 Jbeta primers). Libraries were prepared by immunoSEQ multiplex PCR; TCRdb keeps only in-frame clonotypes and omits some of them. The sample has some 150,000 clones; around 73% are singletons. The sample consisted of PBMCs. These receptors came from a human donor in good health.

This sequence joins TRBV7-2 and TRBJ2-7, with 7 bases that match TRBD1. Germline assignment: CDR1 SGHTA and CDR2 FQGNSA. J was trimmed by 6 bases and V by 3 bases; bases with no gene match: 11. This CDR3 comprises 15 residues. CDR3 in DNA: TGTGCCAGCAGCTTCCCGACAGGGACCACGGTCGAGCAGTACTTC. Translated, it gives CASSFPTGTTVEQYF.

This clone has a handful of counts. The chain uses TRBV19 and TRBJ1-1; 7 bases map to TRBD1. This CDR3 region has 12 residues. V dropped 8 bases and J dropped 6; count of bases not matched to a gene: 6. Germline V gene data show CDR1 as LNHDA and CDR2 as SQIVND (reference sequence). The CDR3 loop is CASFTGVAEAFF. The CDR3 bases are TGTGCCAGTTTTACAGGGGTGGCTGAAGCTTTCTTT.

This clone was detected only once. The chain employs TRBV25-1 and TRBJ1-2; 7 positions agree with TRBD1. Trimming took 5 bases from V and 5 from J; bases not matched to a gene: 20. Germline CDR1 MGHDK, CDR2 SYGVNS. There are 18 residues in the CDR3. CDR3 DNA sequence: TGTGCCAGCAGTTATTTAGCCGGGGACAGCTTTGGGGTTTATGGCTACACCTTC. Encoded protein: CASSYLAGDSFGVYGYTF.

This clone showed up just a few times. V and J are TRBV2 and TRBJ1-5, with TRBD1 identical over 7 bases. CDR1 SNHLY and CDR2 FYNNEI come from the germline V gene. Unmatched junction bases numbered 4, after V lost 5 bases and J lost 3 bases. This CDR3 region has 14 residues. CDR3 residues: CASSKDRDNQPQHF. CDR3 nucleotides: TGTGCCAGCAGTAAAGACAGGGACAATCAGCCCCAGCATTTT.

In DNA, the CDR3 is TGCGCCAGCAGCCACTATGACAGGGGGCCCTACGAGCAGTACTTC. It codes for CASSHYDRGPYEQYF. This chain joins TRBV4-1 and TRBJ2-7; 10 positions agree with TRBD1. The J segment lost 2 bases and the V segment lost 3 bases, leaving 4 bases of the junction unmatched. CDR3 length equals 15 residues. CDR1 and CDR2 from the germline V gene are MGHRA and YSYEKL.

V gene TRBV7-9 combines with J gene TRBJ2-3, with 13 bases lining up with TRBD2. Germline CDR1 is SEHNR and CDR2 is FQNEAQ (reference sequence). With 5 bases clipped from V and 1 base from J, the junction kept 3 bases outside the gene matches. The CDR3 sequence is 16 residues long. The DNA for the CDR3 is TGTGCCAGCAGCCCCGGGACTAGCGGGGGCACAGATACGCAGTATTTT. Protein sequence: CASSPGTSGGTDTQYF.

The genes are TRBV29-1 and TRBJ2-1; 8 bases match TRBD2. Germline V gene lookup returns CDR1 SQVTM and CDR2 ANQGSEA. The CDR3 runs to 14 residues. Trimming at V came to 3 bases and at J to 8 bases, leaving 9 bases not matched to a gene. The CDR3 region is CSVDLSGSIYEQFF. The CDR3 nucleotides read TGCAGCGTTGATCTGAGCGGGAGTATCTATGAGCAGTTCTTC.

Note on this clone: Likely a read error: the CDR3 ends without its conserved phenylalanine or tryptophan. This chain connects TRBV6-6 to TRBJ1-1; D unclear. CDR1 MNHNY and CDR2 SVGAGI come from the germline V gene (reference sequence). This CDR3 is 15 amino acids long. V was pared by 0 bases and J by 1 base, with 9 bases between. The CDR3 here is CASSYSASQNTEAFL. As DNA, the CDR3 is TGTGCCAGCAGTTACTCGGCGTCACAGAACACTGAAGCTTTCCTT.

This chain uses TRBV11-3 with TRBJ2-7, with 13 positions matching TRBD2. This CDR3 is 13 amino acids long. Trimming removed 8 bases from V and 3 bases from J; junction bases left unmatched: 1. Germline CDR1 and CDR2: SGHNT and YENEEA. CDR3 in DNA: TGTGCCAGCGGACTAGCGGGAGACTACGAGCAGTACTTC. It translates to CASGLAGDYEQYF.

The gene calls are TRBV7-3 and TRBJ2-1; a weak D match, TRBD2 (5 bases). This CDR3 comprises 14 residues. Germline V gives CDR1 SGHTA, CDR2 FQGTGA. Trimming removed 0 bases at V and 3 bases at J, with 6 bases between. CDR3 protein: CASSLTGDYNEQFF. CDR3 bases: TGTGCCAGCAGCTTAACGGGAGACTACAATGAGCAGTTCTTC. The full variable domain, completed using reference TRBV7-3 and TRBJ2-1, is GAGVSQTPSNKVTEKGKYVELRCDPISGHTALYWYRQSLGQGPEFLIYFQGTGAADDSGLPNDRFFAVRPEGSVSTLKIQRTERGDSAVYLCASSLTGDYNEQFFGPGTRLTVL.

The CDR3 protein is CASSVGRTEAFF. CDR3 DNA sequence: TGTGCCAGCAGTGTGGGGAGGACTGAAGCTTTCTTT. The V and J genes are TRBV2 and TRBJ1-1; D remains ambiguous. Germline V gives CDR1 SNHLY, CDR2 FYNNEI. This CDR3 contains 12 residues. The ends were cut back, 4 bases at V and 5 bases at J, with 8 bases in the middle.

The chain is built from TRBV18 and TRBJ2-7; 16 bases fit TRBD2. Germline loops: CDR1 KGHSH, CDR2 LQKENI. The V and J ends lost 3 bases and 7 bases, in that order; junction bases with no gene match: 3. This CDR3 region has 15 residues. CDR3 in amino acids: CASSPGTSGRAEQYF. DNA for the CDR3: TGTGCCAGCTCACCCGGGACTAGCGGGAGGGCTGAGCAGTACTTC.

This chain joins TRBV7-9 and TRBJ2-6; D not certain. V lost 5 bases, J lost 2 bases, and 4 bases lay in between. Per the germline V gene, CDR1 is SEHNR and CDR2 is FQNEAQ (reference sequence). This CDR3 spans 13 amino acids. Written as DNA, the CDR3 is TGTGCCAGCAGCCGGGCTGGGGCCAACGTCCTGACTTTC. This codes for CASSRAGANVLTF. Based on the CDR3 plus reference TRBV7-9 and TRBJ2-6, the full variable domain is DTGVSQNPRHKITKRGQNVTFRCDPISEHNRLYWYRQTLGQGPEFLTYFQNEAQLEKSRLLSDRFSAERPKGSFSTLEIQRTEQGDSAMYLCASSRAGANVLTFGAGSRLTVL.

This chain uses TRBV11-2 with TRBJ2-5; D may be TRBD1 (5 bases). CDR1 is SGHAT and CDR2 is FQNNGV in the germline V gene. V lost 3 bases, J lost 0 bases, and 11 bases lay in between. CDR3 length: 15 amino acids. CDR3 in DNA: TGTGCCAGCAGCTTCCTACAGGCGTACCAAGAGACCCAGTACTTC. Its translation: CASSFLQAYQETQYF.

The chain uses TRBV6-6 and TRBJ1-1; possibly TRBD1 for D (6 bases). V was cut by 2 bases and J by 4 bases, with 17 bases left in between. This CDR3 comprises 16 residues. CDR1 and CDR2 (germline): MNHNY, SVGAGI (reference sequence). The DNA for the CDR3 is TGTGCCAGCAGTTACACAACACAGGGAGTGAGCACTGAAGCTTTCTTT. As protein: CASSYTTQGVSTEAFF.

The rearrangement joins TRBV5-3 to TRBJ2-5, with TRBD2 identical over 8 bases. TRBV5-3 is treated as an ORF (open reading frame) with a function not yet certain. CDR3 length: 14 amino acids. V gave up 1 base and J gave up 5 bases; unmatched junction bases: 4. This CDR3 is CARSLCGGWETQYF. CDR3 coding DNA: TGTGCCAGAAGCTTGTGCGGGGGGTGGGAGACCCAGTACTTC.

The chain is built from TRBV11-2 and TRBJ2-7; 11 bases line up with TRBD1. CDR1 and CDR2 (germline): SGHAT, FQNNGV. V lost 4 bases to trimming and J lost 2 bases; unmatched junction nucleotides: 4. The CDR3 length is 15 residues. The CDR3 coding sequence is TGTGCCAGCAGCTCGCCGGGACAGGGGGCCTACGAGCAGTACTTC. Residues: CASSSPGQGAYEQYF.

The rearrangement uses TRBV2 and TRBJ2-7; D gene ambiguous. The CDR3 has 12 amino acids. Germline V lookup: CDR1 SNHLY, CDR2 FYNNEI. V lost 3 bases to trimming and J lost 4 bases, with 7 bases between them. The DNA for the CDR3 is TGTGCCAGCAGTGAGACTTCATACGAGCAGTACTTC. Translated, it gives CASSETSYEQYF.

This chain connects TRBV15 to TRBJ2-1; possible D gene TRBD1, 6 bases. Looked up from germline, CDR1 is LNHNV and CDR2 is YYDKDF (reference sequence). The CDR3 contains 14 residues. Trimming left V 5 bases short and J 2 bases short, with 10 bases between. DNA for the CDR3: TGTGCCACCAGCGTACGGACAGCCTACAATGAGCAGTTCTTC. Its translation: CATSVRTAYNEQFF.

V gene TRBV28 combines with J gene TRBJ2-7; D gene uncertain. Trimming left V 6 bases short and J 2 bases short, with 11 bases between. The CDR3 totals 13 residues. CDR1 is MDHEN, CDR2 SYDVKM, per germline. The CDR3 spells CASSPQSTYEQYF. DNA for the CDR3: TGTGCCAGCAGCCCTCAGTCGACCTACGAGCAGTACTTC.

The rearrangement uses TRBV15 and TRBJ2-5; tentative D call: TRBD1 (5 bases). The J call is uncertain, as TRBJ2-7 better fits the DNA end. The CDR3 spans 13 residues. CDR1 is LNHNV, CDR2 YYDKDF, per germline (reference sequence). DNA of the CDR3: TGTGCCACCAGCACCGACAGAGCCTACGAGCAGTACTTC. Translating it yields CATSTDRAYEQYF.

The chain carries TRBV7-9 and TRBJ2-7, with TRBD2 as a possible D gene (5 bases). Trimming cost V 6 bases and J 2 bases, with 8 bases left between them. Germline CDR1 and CDR2: SEHNR and FQNEAQ (reference sequence). This CDR3 spans 12 amino acids. CDR3 in DNA: TGTGCCAGCAGACTAGTCCCCTACGAGCAGTACTTC. Translating it yields CASRLVPYEQYF.

V and J are TRBV5-1 and TRBJ2-7, with D perhaps matching TRBD2 (6 bases). The germline V and J ends were trimmed by 4 bases and 2 bases, with 16 bases remaining between them. CDR1 is SGHRS and CDR2 is YFSETQ in the germline V gene. This CDR3 is 15 amino acids long. CDR3 amino acids: CASSDGDSVTYEQYF. CDR3 nucleotide sequence: TGCGCCAGCAGCGATGGGGACTCCGTTACCTACGAGCAGTACTTC.

This chain connects TRBV27 to TRBJ1-1; possibly TRBD1 for D (6 bases). Germline CDR1 and CDR2: MNHEY and SMNVEV (reference sequence). The CDR3 extends over 13 amino acids. V was clipped by 6 bases and J by 3 bases, with 11 bases between them. The CDR3 DNA reads as TGTGCCAGCAGACAGGGAGGGGACACTGAAGCTTTCTTT. Amino acids: CASRQGGDTEAFF.

This clone came up once. The V gene is TRBV19, the J gene TRBJ1-5; D perhaps matches TRBD1 (6 bases). CDR3 length: 18 amino acids. Per the germline V gene, CDR1 is LNHDA and CDR2 is SQIVND (reference sequence). V was clipped by 7 bases and J by 2 bases, with 24 bases between them. CDR3 amino acids: CASMGTTLARDGNQPQHF. The CDR3 nucleotides are TGTGCCAGTATGGGGACAACCTTAGCCAGGGATGGCAATCAGCCCCAGCATTTT.

There are a few counts of this clone. The chain uses TRBV7-9 and TRBJ1-2; tentatively, D is TRBD1 (5 bases). Germline assignment: CDR1 SEHNR and CDR2 FQNEAQ (reference sequence). CDR3 size: 14 residues. V was pared by 5 bases and J by 3 bases, with 13 bases between. CDR3 DNA: TGTGCCAGCAGCCTAGTCCCAGGGTACTATGGCTACACCTTC. This encodes CASSLVPGYYGYTF.

The chain has TRBV29-1 and TRBJ2-7; perhaps TRBD2 as D (7 bases). V was cut by 0 bases and J by 4 bases, with 16 bases left in between. Germline values: CDR1 SQVTM, CDR2 ANQGSEA. The CDR3 covers 15 residues. CDR3 DNA: TGCAGCGTTGAAGATGGAGTCAGGGGAGGGTACGAGCAGTACTTC. Amino acid sequence: CSVEDGVRGGYEQYF.

J is TRBJ2-7 and V is TRBV9; 7 bases are a match to TRBD1. Germline V gene lookup returns CDR1 SGDLS and CDR2 YYNGEE. The CDR3 length is 14 residues. V was clipped by 3 bases and J by 5 bases; unmatched bases: 8. The CDR3, as DNA: TGTGCCAGCAGCGAAAGACAGGGAGTCGACGAGCAGTACTTC. This encodes CASSERQGVDEQYF.